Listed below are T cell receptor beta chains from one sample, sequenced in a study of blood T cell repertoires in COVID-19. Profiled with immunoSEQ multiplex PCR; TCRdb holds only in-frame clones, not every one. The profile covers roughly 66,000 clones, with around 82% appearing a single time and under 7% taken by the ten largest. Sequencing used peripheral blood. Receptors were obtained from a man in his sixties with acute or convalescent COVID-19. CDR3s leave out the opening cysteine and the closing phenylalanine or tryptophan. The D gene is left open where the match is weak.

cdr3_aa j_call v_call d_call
ASSLAQGASEAF TRBJ1-1 TRBV5-1 TRBD1
ASSFDSSLDYGYT TRBJ1-2 TRBV5-1 .
AWSVALRTVGYT TRBJ1-2 TRBV30 .
ASSGQGGTGELF TRBJ2-2 TRBV6-4 .
AWSVGGLAYGYT TRBJ1-2 TRBV30 .
ASSDRSGETQY TRBJ2-5 TRBV19 .
ASSLYNEQF TRBJ2-1 TRBV12-3/TRBV12-4 .
ASSVLGLAGGYTGELF TRBJ2-2 TRBV27 TRBD2
ASSRTGDTEAF TRBJ1-1 TRBV12-3/TRBV12-4 TRBD1
ASSTSGESYNEQF TRBJ2-1 TRBV11-2 TRBD2
AWSHPGGPQH TRBJ1-5 TRBV30 .
ASSLTPPPDTQY TRBJ2-3 TRBV7-2 .
ATSVGGGLETQY TRBJ2-5 TRBV24-1 TRBD2
ASSPGYLYGYT TRBJ1-2 TRBV14 .
ASSERRGDSYEQY TRBJ2-7 TRBV2 .
ASSLLGQGRNSPLH TRBJ1-6 TRBV27 .
ASSPPARGSGANVLT TRBJ2-6 TRBV18 .
ASSFTGQTQETQY TRBJ2-5 TRBV7-8 TRBD1
AISHRDRDNEQY TRBJ2-7 TRBV10-3 TRBD1
ASSFLNTGELF TRBJ2-2 TRBV7-2 .
ASSIVRRGAAGANVLT TRBJ2-6 TRBV19 .
AWSLDRGNIQY TRBJ2-4 TRBV30 TRBD1
ATSDPGQGESETQY TRBJ2-5 TRBV24-1 TRBD1
AISVLAGGDEQF TRBJ2-1 TRBV10-3 TRBD2
ASSTGTSLTSNQPQH TRBJ1-5 TRBV19 .
ASSDRSNQPQH TRBJ1-5 TRBV10-1 .
ASSEGNRGLIASGANVLT TRBJ2-6 TRBV2 .
AWTLTNTEAF TRBJ1-1 TRBV30 .
ASSAALGTGKNTEAF TRBJ1-1 TRBV9 TRBD1
ASSQDAGQEETQY TRBJ2-5 TRBV4-2 TRBD1
ASSERVSGELF TRBJ2-2 TRBV23-1 .
ASSQPTGRGNTIY TRBJ1-3 TRBV4-1 TRBD1